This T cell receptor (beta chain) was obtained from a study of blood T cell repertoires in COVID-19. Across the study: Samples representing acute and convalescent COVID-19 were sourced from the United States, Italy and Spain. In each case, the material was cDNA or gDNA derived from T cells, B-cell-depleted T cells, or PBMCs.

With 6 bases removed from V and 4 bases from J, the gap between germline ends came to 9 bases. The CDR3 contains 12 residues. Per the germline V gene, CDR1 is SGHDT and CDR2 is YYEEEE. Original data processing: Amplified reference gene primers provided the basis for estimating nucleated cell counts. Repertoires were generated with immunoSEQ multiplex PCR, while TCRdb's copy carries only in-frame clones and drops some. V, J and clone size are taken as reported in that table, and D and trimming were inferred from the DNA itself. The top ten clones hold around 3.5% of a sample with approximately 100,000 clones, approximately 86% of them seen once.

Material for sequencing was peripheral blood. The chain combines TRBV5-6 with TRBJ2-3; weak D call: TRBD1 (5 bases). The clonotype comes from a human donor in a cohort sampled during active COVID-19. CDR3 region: CASTQGADTQYF. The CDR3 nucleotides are TGTGCCAGCACCCAGGGCGCAGATACGCAGTATTTT.